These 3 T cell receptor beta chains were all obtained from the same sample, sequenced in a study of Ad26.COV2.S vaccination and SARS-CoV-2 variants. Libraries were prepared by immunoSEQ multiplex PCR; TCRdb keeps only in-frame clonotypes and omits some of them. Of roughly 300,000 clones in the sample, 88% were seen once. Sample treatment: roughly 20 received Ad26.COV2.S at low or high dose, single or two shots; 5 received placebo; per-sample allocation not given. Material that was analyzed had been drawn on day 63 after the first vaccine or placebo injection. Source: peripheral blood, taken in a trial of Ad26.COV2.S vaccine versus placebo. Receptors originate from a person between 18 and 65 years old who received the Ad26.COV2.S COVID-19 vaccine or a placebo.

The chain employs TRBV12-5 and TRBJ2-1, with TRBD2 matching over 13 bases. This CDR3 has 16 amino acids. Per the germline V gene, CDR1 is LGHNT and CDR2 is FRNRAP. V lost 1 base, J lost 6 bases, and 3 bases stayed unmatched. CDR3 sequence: CASGLGLAGGGNEQFF. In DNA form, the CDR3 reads TGTGCTAGTGGTTTGGGACTAGCGGGGGGAGGCAATGAGCAGTTCTTC.

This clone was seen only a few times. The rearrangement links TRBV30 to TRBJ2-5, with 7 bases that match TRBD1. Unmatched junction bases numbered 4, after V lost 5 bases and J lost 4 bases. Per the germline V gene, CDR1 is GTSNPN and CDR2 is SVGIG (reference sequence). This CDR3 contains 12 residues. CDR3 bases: TGTGCCTGGGCTTACAGGGGAGAGACCCAGTACTTC. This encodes CAWAYRGETQYF.

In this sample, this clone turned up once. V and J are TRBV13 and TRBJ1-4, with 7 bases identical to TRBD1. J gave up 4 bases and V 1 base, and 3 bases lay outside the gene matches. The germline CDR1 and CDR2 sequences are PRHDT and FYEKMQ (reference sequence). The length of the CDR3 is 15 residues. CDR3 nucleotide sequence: TGTGCCAGCAGCTTAGAGGGGACAGATAATGAAAAACTGTTTTTT. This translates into CASSLEGTDNEKLFF. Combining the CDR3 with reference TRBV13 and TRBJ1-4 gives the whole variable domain AAGVIQSPRHLIKEKRETATLKCYPIPRHDTVYWYQQGPGQDPQFLISFYEKMQSDKGSIPDRFSAQQFSDYHSELNMSSLELGDSALYFCASSLEGTDNEKLFFGSGTQLSVL.